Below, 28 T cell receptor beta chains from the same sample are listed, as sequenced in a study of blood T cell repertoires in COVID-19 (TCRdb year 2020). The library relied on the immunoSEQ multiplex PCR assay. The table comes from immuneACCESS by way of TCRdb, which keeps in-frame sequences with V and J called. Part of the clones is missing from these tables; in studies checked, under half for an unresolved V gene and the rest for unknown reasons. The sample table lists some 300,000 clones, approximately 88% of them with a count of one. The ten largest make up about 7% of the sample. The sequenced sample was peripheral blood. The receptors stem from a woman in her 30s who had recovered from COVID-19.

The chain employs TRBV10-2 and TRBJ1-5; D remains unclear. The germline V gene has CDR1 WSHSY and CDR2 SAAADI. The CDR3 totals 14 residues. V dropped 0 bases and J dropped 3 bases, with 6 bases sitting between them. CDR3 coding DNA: TGCGCCAGCAGTGAGTCCTCCCCCAATCAGCCCCAGCATTTT. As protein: CASSESSPNQPQHF.

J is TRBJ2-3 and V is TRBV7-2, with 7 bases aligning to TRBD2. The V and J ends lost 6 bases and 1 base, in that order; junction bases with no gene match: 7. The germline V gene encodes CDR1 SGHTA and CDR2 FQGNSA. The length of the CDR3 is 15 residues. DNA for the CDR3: TGTGCCAGCAGTTTCACCCGGGGGGGCACAGATACGCAGTATTTT. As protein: CASSFTRGGTDTQYF.

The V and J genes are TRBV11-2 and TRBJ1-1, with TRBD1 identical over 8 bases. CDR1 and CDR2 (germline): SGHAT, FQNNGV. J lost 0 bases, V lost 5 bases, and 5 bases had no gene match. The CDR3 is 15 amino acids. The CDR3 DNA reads TGTGCCAGCAGCCTGGACAGGGATATGAACACTGAAGCTTTCTTT. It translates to CASSLDRDMNTEAFF.

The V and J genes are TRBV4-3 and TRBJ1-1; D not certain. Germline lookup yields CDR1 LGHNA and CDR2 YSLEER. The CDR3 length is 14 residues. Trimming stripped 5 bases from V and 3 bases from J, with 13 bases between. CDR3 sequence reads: CASSKPYMDTEAFF. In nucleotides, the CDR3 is TGCGCCAGCAGCAAACCTTACATGGACACTGAAGCTTTCTTT.

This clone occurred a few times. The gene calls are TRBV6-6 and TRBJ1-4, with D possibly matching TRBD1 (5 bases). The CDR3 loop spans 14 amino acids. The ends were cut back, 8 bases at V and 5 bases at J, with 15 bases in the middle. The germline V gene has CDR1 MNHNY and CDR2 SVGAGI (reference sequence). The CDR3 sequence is CASVPTDSNEKLFF. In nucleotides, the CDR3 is TGTGCCAGCGTCCCGACAGACTCGAATGAAAAACTGTTTTTT.

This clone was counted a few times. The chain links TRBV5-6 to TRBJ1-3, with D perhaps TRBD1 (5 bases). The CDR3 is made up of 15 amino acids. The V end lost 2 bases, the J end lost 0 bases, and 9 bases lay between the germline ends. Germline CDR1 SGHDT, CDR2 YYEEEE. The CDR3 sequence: CASSFTGPSGNTIYF. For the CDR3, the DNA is TGTGCCAGCAGCTTCACAGGACCCTCTGGAAACACCATATATTTT.

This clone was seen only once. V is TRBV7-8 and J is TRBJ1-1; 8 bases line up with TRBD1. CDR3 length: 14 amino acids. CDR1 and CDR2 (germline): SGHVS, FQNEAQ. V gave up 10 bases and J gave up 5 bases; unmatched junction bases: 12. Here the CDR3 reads CAITPAQGGTEAFF. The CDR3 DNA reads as TGTGCCATCACCCCGGCACAGGGGGGGACTGAAGCTTTCTTT.

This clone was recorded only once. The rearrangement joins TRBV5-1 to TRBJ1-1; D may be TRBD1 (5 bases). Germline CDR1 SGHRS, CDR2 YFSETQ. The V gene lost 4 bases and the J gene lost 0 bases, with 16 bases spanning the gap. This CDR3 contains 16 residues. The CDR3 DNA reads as TGCGCCAGCAGCGGATCAGCGGGGCACATGAACACTGAAGCTTTCTTT. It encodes CASSGSAGHMNTEAFF.

CDR3 loop: CASSPSTREQYF. The CDR3 DNA reads as TGTGCCAGCTCACCATCAACGCGGGAGCAGTACTTC. This chain uses TRBV18 with TRBJ2-7, with D unclear. V was cut by 2 bases and J by 7 bases, with 9 bases left in between. CDR3 length: 12 amino acids. The germline CDR1 and CDR2 sequences are KGHSH and LQKENI.

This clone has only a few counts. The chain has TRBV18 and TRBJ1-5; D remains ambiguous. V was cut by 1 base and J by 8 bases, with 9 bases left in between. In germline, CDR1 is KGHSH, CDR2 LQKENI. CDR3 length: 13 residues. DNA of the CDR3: TGTGCCAGCTCACCACGACGAGAGGAGCCCCAGCATTTT. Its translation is CASSPRREEPQHF.

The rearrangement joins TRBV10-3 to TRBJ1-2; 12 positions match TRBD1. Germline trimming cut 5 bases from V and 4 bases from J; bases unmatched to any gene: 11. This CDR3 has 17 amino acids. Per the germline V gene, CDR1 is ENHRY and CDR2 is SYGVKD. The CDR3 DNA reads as TGTGCCATCAGTCCGGGACAGGGGGCTGGTGGGGTCTATGGCTACACCTTC. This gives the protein CAISPGQGAGGVYGYTF.

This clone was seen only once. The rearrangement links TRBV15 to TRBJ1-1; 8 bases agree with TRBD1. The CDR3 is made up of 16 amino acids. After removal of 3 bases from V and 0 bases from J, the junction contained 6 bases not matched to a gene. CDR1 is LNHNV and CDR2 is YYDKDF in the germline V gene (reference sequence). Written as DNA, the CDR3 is TGTGCCACCAGCAGCCCAGAGGACAGGGTGAACACTGAAGCTTTCTTT. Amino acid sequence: CATSSPEDRVNTEAFF.

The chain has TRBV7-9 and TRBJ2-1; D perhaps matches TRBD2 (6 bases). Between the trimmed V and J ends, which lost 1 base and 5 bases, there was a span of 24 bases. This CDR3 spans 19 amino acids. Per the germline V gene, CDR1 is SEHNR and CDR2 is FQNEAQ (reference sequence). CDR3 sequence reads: CASSLEWGVQSLNDNEQFF. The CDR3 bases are TGTGCCAGCAGCTTAGAGTGGGGGGTCCAATCTCTGAACGACAATGAGCAGTTCTTC.

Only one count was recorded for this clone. The CDR3 loop is CASSGTGENTEAFF. The CDR3 DNA reads TGTGCCAGCAGCGGGACAGGTGAGAACACTGAAGCTTTCTTT. The chain combines TRBV5-6 with TRBJ1-1; 8 positions agree with TRBD1. Germline V gives CDR1 SGHDT, CDR2 YYEEEE. V shed 4 bases, J shed 1 base, and the junction held 3 bases outside the gene matches. The CDR3 is 14 residues long. Full variable domain (rest looked up from reference TRBV5-6 and TRBJ1-1): DAGVTQSPTHLIKTRGQQVTLRCSPKSGHDTVSWYQQALGQGPQFIFQYYEEEERQRGNFPDRFSGHQFPNYSSELNVNALLLGDSALYLCASSGTGENTEAFFGQGTRLTVV.

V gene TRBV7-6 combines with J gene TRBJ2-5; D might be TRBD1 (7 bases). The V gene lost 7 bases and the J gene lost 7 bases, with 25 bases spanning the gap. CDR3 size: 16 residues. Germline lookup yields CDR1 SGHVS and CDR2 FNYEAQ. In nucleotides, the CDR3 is TGTGCCAGCATCGGTGAGGGGAGGACAGGTGGAGGGACCCAGTACTTC. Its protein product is CASIGEGRTGGGTQYF.

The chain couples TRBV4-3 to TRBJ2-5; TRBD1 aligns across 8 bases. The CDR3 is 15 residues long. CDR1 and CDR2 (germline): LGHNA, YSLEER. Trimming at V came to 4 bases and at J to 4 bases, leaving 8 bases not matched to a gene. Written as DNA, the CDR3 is TGCGCCAGCAGCCCCCAGGGGGCGGAAGGAGAGACCCAGTACTTC. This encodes CASSPQGAEGETQYF.

CDR3 nucleotide sequence: TGTGCCAGCAGCCAAGACCAGCTAGCGGGGGCCAAGAACACCGGGGAGCTGTTTTTT. It yields the protein CASSQDQLAGAKNTGELFF. The chain couples TRBV3-1 (or the pseudogene TRBV3-2) to TRBJ2-2; 10 bases agree with TRBD2. V gave up 0 bases and J gave up 1 base; unmatched junction bases: 8. The germline CDR1 and CDR2 sequences are LGHDT and YNNKEL (reference sequence). The CDR3 totals 19 residues.

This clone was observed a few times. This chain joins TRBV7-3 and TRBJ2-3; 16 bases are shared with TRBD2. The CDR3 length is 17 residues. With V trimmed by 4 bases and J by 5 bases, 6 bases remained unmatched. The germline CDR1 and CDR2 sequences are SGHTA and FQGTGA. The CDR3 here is CASSSGLAGGQGDTQYF. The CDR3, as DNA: TGTGCCAGCAGCTCGGGACTAGCGGGGGGGCAGGGAGATACGCAGTATTTT.

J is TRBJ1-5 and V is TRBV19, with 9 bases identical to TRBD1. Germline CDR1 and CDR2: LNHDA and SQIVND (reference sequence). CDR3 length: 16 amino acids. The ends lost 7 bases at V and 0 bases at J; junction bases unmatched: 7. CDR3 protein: CASTPGQGNSNQPQHF. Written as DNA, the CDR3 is TGTGCCAGTACCCCGGGACAGGGCAATAGCAATCAGCCCCAGCATTTT.

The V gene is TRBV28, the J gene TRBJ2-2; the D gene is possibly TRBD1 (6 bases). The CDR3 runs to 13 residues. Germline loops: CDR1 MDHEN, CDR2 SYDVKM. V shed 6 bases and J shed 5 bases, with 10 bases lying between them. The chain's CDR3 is CASRKGTTGELFF. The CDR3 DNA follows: TGTGCCAGCAGGAAAGGGACAACCGGGGAGCTGTTTTTT.

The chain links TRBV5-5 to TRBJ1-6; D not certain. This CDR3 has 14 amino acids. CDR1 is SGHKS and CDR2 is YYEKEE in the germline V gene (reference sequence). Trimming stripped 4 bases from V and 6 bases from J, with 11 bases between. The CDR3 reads CASSHRDRNSPLHF. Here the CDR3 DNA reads TGTGCCAGCAGCCACCGGGATCGTAATTCACCCCTCCACTTT.

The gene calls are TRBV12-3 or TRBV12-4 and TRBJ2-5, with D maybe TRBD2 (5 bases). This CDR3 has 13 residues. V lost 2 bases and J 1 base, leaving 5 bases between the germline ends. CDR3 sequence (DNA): TGTGCCAGCAGTTTACTAGCCCAAGAGACCCAGTACTTC. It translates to CASSLLAQETQYF.

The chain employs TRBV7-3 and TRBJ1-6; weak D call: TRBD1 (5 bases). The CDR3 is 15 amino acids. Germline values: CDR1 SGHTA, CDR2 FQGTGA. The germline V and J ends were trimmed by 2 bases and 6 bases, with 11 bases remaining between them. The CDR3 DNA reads TGTGCCAGCAGCTTACTCGGGGGTGGTAATTCACCCCTCCACTTT. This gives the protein CASSLLGGGNSPLHF. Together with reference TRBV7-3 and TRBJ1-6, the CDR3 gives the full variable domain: GAGVSQTPSNKVTEKGKYVELRCDPISGHTALYWYRQSLGQGPEFLIYFQGTGAADDSGLPNDRFFAVRPEGSVSTLKIQRTERGDSAVYLCASSLLGGGNSPLHFGNGTRLTVT.

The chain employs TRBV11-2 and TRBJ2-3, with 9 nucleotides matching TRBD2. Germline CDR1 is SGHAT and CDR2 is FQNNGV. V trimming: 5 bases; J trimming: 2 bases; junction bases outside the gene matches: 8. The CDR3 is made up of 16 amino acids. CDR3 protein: CASSDLLAGNTDTQYF. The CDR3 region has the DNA TGTGCCAGCAGCGATCTTCTAGCGGGGAACACAGATACGCAGTATTTT.

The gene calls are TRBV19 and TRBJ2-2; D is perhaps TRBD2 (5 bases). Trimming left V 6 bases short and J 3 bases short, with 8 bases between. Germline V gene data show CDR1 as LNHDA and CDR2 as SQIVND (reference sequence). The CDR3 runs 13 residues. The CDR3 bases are TGTGCCAGTAGGGTAGCGCACACCGGGGAGCTGTTTTTT. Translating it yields CASRVAHTGELFF.

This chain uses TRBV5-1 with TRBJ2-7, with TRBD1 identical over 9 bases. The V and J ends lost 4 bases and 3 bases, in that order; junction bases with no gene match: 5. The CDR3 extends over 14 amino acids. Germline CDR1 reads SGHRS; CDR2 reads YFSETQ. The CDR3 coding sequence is TGCGCCAGCAGCCCGGGGGACAGGGACTACGAGCAGTACTTC. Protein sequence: CASSPGDRDYEQYF.

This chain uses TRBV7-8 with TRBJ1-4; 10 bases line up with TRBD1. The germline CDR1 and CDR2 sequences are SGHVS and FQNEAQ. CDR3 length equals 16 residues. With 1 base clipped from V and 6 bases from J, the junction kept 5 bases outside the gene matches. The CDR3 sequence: CASSLVTGTGDEKLFF. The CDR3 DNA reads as TGTGCCAGCAGCTTAGTAACCGGGACAGGGGATGAAAAACTGTTTTTT.

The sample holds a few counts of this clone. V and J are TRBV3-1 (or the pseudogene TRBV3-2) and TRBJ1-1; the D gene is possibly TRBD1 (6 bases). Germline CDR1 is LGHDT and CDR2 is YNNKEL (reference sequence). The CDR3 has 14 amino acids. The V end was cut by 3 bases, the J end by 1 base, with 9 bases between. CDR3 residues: CASSHRTANTEAFF. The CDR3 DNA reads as TGTGCCAGCAGCCATCGGACAGCGAACACTGAAGCTTTCTTT.